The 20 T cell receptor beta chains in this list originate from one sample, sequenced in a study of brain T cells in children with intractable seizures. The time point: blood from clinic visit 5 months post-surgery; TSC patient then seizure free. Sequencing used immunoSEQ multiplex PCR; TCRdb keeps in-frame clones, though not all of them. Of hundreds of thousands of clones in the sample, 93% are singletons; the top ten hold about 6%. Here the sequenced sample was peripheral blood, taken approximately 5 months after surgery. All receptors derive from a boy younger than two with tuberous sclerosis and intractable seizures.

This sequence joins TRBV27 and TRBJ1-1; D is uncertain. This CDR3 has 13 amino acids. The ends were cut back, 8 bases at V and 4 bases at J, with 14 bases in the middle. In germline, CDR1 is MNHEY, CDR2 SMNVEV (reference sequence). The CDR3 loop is CASQPASLTEAFF. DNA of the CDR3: TGTGCCAGCCAACCGGCGTCACTCACTGAAGCTTTCTTT.

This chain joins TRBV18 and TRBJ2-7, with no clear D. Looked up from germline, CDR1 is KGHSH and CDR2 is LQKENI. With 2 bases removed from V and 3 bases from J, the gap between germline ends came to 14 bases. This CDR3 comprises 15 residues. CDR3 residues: CASSPGSTAHYEQYF. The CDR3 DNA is TGTGCCAGCTCACCAGGCTCTACAGCCCACTACGAGCAGTACTTC.

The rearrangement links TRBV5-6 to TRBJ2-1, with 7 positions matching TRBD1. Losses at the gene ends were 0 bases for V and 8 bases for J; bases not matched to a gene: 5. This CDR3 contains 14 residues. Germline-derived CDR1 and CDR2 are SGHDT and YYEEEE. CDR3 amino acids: CASSLGPQGDEQFF. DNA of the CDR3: TGTGCCAGCAGCTTGGGGCCCCAGGGGGATGAGCAGTTCTTC.

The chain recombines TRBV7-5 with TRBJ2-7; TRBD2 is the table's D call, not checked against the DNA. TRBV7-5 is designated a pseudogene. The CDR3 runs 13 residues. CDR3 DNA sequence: TGTGCCAGAAGCTCCCGTTATTCCTACGAGCAGTACTTC. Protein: CARSSRYSYEQYF.

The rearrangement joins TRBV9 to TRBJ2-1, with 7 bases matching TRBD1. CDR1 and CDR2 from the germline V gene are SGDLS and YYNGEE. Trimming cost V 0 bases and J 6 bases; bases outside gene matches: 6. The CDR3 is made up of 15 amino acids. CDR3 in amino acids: CASSVDGTATNEQFF. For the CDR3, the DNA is TGTGCCAGCAGCGTAGACGGGACAGCCACCAATGAGCAGTTCTTC.

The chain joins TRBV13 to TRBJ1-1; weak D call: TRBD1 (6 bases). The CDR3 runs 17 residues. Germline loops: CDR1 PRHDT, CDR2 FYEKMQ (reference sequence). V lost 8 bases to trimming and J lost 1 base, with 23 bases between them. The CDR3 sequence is CASERGPQGWENTEAFF. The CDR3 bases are TGTGCCAGCGAGCGGGGACCCCAGGGGTGGGAGAACACTGAAGCTTTCTTT.

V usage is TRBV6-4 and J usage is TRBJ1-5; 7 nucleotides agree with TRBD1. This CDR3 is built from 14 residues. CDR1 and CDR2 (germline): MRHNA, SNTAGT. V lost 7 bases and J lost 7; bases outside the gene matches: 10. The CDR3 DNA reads TGTGCCAGCAATGCGACAGGGAGAGGGCAGCCCCAGCATTTT. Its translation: CASNATGRGQPQHF.

The chain's CDR3 is CASCWAGDEKLFF. The CDR3 bases are TGTGCCAGCTGCTGGGCAGGGGACGAAAAACTGTTTTTT. The chain links TRBV6-5 to TRBJ1-4; a possible D gene is TRBD1 (6 bases). The CDR3 loop spans 13 amino acids. In germline, CDR1 is MNHEY, CDR2 SVGAGI. Trimming shortened V by 8 bases and J by 8 bases, and 15 bases separated the two germline ends.

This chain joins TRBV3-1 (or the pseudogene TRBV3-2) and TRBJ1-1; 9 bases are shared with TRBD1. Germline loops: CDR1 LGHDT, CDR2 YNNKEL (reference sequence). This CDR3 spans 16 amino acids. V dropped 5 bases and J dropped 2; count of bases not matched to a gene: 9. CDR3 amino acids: CASSLYGTGINTEAFF. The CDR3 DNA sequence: TGTGCCAGCAGCTTATACGGGACAGGGATCAACACTGAAGCTTTCTTT.

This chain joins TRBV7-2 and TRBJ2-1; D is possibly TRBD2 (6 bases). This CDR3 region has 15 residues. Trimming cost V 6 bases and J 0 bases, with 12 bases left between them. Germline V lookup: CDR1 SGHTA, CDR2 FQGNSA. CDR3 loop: CASRRDSRSYNEQFF. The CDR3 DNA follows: TGTGCCAGCAGAAGGGACTCTCGCTCCTACAATGAGCAGTTCTTC.

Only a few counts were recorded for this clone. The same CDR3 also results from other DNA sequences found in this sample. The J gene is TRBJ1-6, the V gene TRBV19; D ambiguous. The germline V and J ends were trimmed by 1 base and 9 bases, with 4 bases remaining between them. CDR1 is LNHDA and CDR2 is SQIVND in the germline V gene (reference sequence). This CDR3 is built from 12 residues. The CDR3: CASSIGGSPLHF. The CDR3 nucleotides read TGTGCCAGTAGTATAGGGGGTTCACCCCTCCACTTT.

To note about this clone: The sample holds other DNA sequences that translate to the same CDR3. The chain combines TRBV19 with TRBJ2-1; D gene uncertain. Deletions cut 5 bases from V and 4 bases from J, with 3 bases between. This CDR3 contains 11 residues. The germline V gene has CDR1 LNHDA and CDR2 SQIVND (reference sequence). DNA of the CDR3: TGTGCCAGTAGTTCTTACAATGAGCAGTTCTTC. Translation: CASSSYNEQFF.

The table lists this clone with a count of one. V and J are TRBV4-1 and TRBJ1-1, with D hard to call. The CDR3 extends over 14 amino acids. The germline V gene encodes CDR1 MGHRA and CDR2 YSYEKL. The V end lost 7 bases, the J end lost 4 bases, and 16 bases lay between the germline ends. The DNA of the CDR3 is TGCGCCAGCAAGACCCAGGTTGGTGGCACTGAAGCTTTCTTT. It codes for CASKTQVGGTEAFF.

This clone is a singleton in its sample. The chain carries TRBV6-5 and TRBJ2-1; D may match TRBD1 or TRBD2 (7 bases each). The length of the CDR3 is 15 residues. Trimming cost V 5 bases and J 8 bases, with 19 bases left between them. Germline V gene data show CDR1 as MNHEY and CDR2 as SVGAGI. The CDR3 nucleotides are TGTGCCAGCAGTAAACTCGAGGGAGGGGGCGATGAGCAGTTCTTC. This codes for CASSKLEGGGDEQFF.

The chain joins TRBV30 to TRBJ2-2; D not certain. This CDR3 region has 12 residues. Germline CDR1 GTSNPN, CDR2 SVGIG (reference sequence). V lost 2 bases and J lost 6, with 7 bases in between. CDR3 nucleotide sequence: TGTGCCTGGAGTCTCGTATCCGGGGAGCTGTTTTTT. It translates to CAWSLVSGELFF.

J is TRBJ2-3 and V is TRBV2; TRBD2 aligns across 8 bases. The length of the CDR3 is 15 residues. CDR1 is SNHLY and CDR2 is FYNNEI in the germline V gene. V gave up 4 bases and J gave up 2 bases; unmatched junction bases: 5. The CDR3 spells CASSGSAGDTDTQYF. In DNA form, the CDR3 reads TGTGCCAGCAGTGGATCAGCGGGAGACACAGATACGCAGTATTTT.

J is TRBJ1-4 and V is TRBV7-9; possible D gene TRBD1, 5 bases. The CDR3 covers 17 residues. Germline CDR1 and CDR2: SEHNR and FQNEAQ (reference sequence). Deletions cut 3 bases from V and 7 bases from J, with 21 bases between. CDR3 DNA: TGTGCCAGCAGCTTTGGGATCGAACAGGATGTCGGTGAAAAACTGTTTTTT. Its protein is CASSFGIEQDVGEKLFF.

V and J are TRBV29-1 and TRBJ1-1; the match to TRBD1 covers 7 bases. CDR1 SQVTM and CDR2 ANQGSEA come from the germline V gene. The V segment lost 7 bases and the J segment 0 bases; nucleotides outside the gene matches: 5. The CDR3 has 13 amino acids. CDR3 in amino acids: CSGGQVLNTEAFF. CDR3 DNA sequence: TGCAGCGGTGGACAGGTTCTGAACACTGAAGCTTTCTTT.

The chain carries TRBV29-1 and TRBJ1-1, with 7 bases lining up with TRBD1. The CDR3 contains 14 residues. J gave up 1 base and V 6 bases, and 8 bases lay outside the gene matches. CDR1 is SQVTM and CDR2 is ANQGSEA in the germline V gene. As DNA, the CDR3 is TGCAGCGTAGCCGGGACAGAACAGAACACTGAAGCTTTCTTT. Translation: CSVAGTEQNTEAFF.

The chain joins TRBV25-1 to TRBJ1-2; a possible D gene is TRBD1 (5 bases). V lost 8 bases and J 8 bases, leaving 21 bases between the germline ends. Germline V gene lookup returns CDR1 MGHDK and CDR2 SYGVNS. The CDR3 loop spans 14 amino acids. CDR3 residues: CASARTGRVVGYTF. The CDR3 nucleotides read TGTGCCAGCGCACGGACCGGCAGGGTGGTCGGCTACACCTTC.